These T cell receptor beta chains were read from a single sample in a study of regulatory T cells in long-lasting Graves disease. In TCRdb, the multiplex PCR reads were re-called with MiXCR into one record per CDR3 protein. The data show fewer than 650,000 distinct CDR3 sequences, roughly 15% seen once. This sample was also put to use in a study of T cells in Graves' hyperthyroidism and ophthalmopathy.

The sample in question was peripheral blood mononuclear cells (PBMCs), obtained at new diagnosis, from a patient treated with antithyroid drugs. The origin of the receptors is a woman in her 30s with Graves disease. Each CDR3 is given with its conserved first and last residue. The D gene is left open where the match is weak. Rows may omit the clone size; those that give it use once, few, many or a size class.

abundance	d_gene	j_gene	v_gene	CDR3nt	CDR3aa
few	.	TRBJ2-1	TRBV25-1	TGTGCCAGCAGTGAGATTGTAGTGGACGGTGAGCAGTTCTTC	CASSEIVVDGEQFF
.	.	TRBJ1-2	TRBV30	TGTGCCTGGAGTATGCAGGCGAACTATGGCTACACCTTC	CAWSMQANYGYTF
.	.	TRBJ2-7	TRBV7-2	TGTGCCAGCAGACCCCTAAAGGGAGGAAGGGAGCAGTACTTC	CASRPLKGGREQYF
many	TRBD1	TRBJ2-1	TRBV7-3	TGTGCCAGCAGCTACTACAGGGGGGATGAGCAGTTCTTC	CASSYYRGDEQFF
.	.	TRBJ2-4	TRBV6-1	TGTGCCAGCAGGGAGGGGGGCAAAAACATTCAGTACTTC	CASREGGKNIQYF
few	.	TRBJ1-2	TRBV5-1	TGCGCCAGCAGCTTGGACAGGTTGAGTGGCTACACCTTC	CASSLDRLSGYTF
many	.	TRBJ1-6	TRBV12-3/TRBV12-4	TGTGCCAGCAGGGAGGGGGTGGGGTCACCCCTCCACTTT	CASREGVGSPLHF
many	.	TRBJ2-7	TRBV5-5	TGTGCCAGCAGCTCCCACAGAGAATACGAGCAGTACTTC	CASSSHREYEQYF
few	.	TRBJ2-1	TRBV7-2	TGTGCCAGCAGCCAGGGGGGGGACATCTTGCGGAATAAGCAGTTCTTC	CASSQGGDILRNKQFF
many	.	TRBJ2-5	TRBV6-2/TRBV6-3	TGTGCCAGCAGTTTCCGAAGAGAGACCCAGTACTTC	CASSFRRETQYF
.	.	TRBJ1-2	TRBV5-5	TGTGCCAGCAGCTTGGCCGGGGTAGCCAACTATGGCTACACCTTC	CASSLAGVANYGYTF
many	.	TRBJ1-5	TRBV7-3	TGTGCCAGCAGCTTAAAGCCGGGACAGCCCCAGCATTTT	CASSLKPGQPQHF
many	TRBD1	TRBJ1-4	TRBV5-1	TGCGCCAGCAGCTCCCCGGGACAGACCGATTTAGCAACTAATGAAAAACTGTTTTTT	CASSSPGQTDLATNEKLFF
.	.	TRBJ2-1	TRBV4-1	TGCGCCAGCAGCCTGACTGCTTACAATGAGCAGTTCTTC	CASSLTAYNEQFF
.	.	TRBJ2-5	TRBV5-1	TGTGCCAGCAGCAGGGGGGAGTACCAAGAGACCCAGTACTTC	CASSRGEYQETQYF
.	TRBD1	TRBJ1-1	TRBV19	TGTGCCAGTAAGGCAGGGGGTTTGACTGAAGCTTTCTTT	CASKAGGLTEAFF
many	TRBD1	TRBJ1-1	TRBV7-6	TGTGCCAGCAGCTTTATGGGACAGGGGCCCACTGAAGCTTTCTTT	CASSFMGQGPTEAFF
many	.	TRBJ2-7	TRBV5-5	TGTGCCAGCAGCCCCTCCGGGACGACCTACGAGCAGTACTTC	CASSPSGTTYEQYF
.	.	TRBJ1-6	TRBV12-3/TRBV12-4	TGTGCCAGCCGATCGGGGTGGCCAGGCGACCGGAGAAATTCACCCCTCCACTTT	CASRSGWPGDRRNSPLHF
many	.	TRBJ1-2	TRBV28	TGTGCCAGCACCGATCGCCGGGGGAGCTACACCTTC	CASTDRRGSYTF
.	.	TRBJ1-5	TRBV18	TGTGCCAGCTCACCAGCTAAGGGAATGGGCAATCAGCCCCAGCATTTT	CASSPAKGMGNQPQHF
many	.	TRBJ2-1	TRBV30	TGTGCCTGGAGTGTAGCCGGACTACAGCAGTTCTTC	CAWSVAGLQQFF
many	TRBD1	TRBJ1-1	TRBV7-2	TGTGCCAGCAGCGTACTACAGGGGGCGAGAGCTAACACTGAAGCTTTCTTT	CASSVLQGARANTEAFF
many	.	TRBJ1-2	TRBV12-5	TGTGCTAGTGGTTTCGAAGGGGCTTTTGGCTACACCTTC	CASGFEGAFGYTF
many	.	TRBJ2-7	TRBV30	TGTGCCTGGAGTCTCCAGTCCTACGAGCAGTACTTC	CAWSLQSYEQYF
many	.	TRBJ2-3	TRBV5-1	TGCGCCAGCAGCTCTGGACAGTTCACAGATACGCAGTATTTT	CASSSGQFTDTQYF
many	TRBD1	TRBJ1-2	TRBV24-1	TGTGCCACCAGTGATCCGACAGGGCTCAGGGGCTACACCTTC	CATSDPTGLRGYTF
many	.	TRBJ1-1	TRBV10-3	TGTGCCATCAGTGATTTGAGTGCGGGGGGCGGTACTGAAGCTTTCTTT	CAISDLSAGGGTEAFF
many	TRBD1	TRBJ2-3	TRBV30	TGTGCCTGTACCAGGGGGCGCTTGAGAACAGATACGCAGTATTTT	CACTRGRLRTDTQYF
many	TRBD2	TRBJ2-2	TRBV2	TGTGCCAGCAGTAATAGCGGGAGGACGACCGGGGAGCTGTTTTTT	CASSNSGRTTGELFF
many	.	TRBJ1-1	TRBV2	TGTGCCAGCAGTGAAGCCTACAGTCTGACTGAAGCTTTCTTT	CASSEAYSLTEAFF
many	.	TRBJ2-1	TRBV7-8	TGTGCCAGCAGCTTGTATCACAACAACAATGAGCAGTTCTTC	CASSLYHNNNEQFF
.	TRBD1	TRBJ1-1	TRBV7-9	TGTGCCAGCAGCTTAAACACAGGGGTTAACACTGAAGCTTTCTTT	CASSLNTGVNTEAFF
.	.	TRBJ1-1	TRBV9	TGTGCCAGCAGCTTACGCCTTAAAGGGACAAAAGCTTTCTTT	CASSLRLKGTKAFF
many	.	TRBJ2-7	TRBV2	TGTGCCAGCAGACAGGGTATCGGCTACGAGCAGTACTTC	CASRQGIGYEQYF
.	TRBD2	TRBJ2-7	TRBV7-9	TGTGCCAGCAGAACAGGGGCCCGAGGACTAGCGGGTCCCTACGAGCAGTACTTC	CASRTGARGLAGPYEQYF
few	.	TRBJ2-7	TRBV20-1	TGCAGTGCCCAAACCAGGCAGGGATTCTCCTACGAGCAGTACTTC	CSAQTRQGFSYEQYF
few	.	TRBJ1-2	TRBV19	TGTGCCAGTAGTAACCCCCAGGAGCGCTATGGCTACACCTTC	CASSNPQERYGYTF
.	TRBD1	TRBJ1-3	TRBV6-1	TGTGCCAGCACCCAGGACAGGGCTGGAAACACCATATATTTT	CASTQDRAGNTIYF
many	.	TRBJ2-7	TRBV11-2	TGTGCCAGCAGCCGAAATGGGGGGTCCTACGAGCAGTACTTC	CASSRNGGSYEQYF
many	.	TRBJ2-1	TRBV3-1	TGTGCCAGCAGCCTTGACAGATTACCGGGCAATGAGCAGTTCTTC	CASSLDRLPGNEQFF
many	.	TRBJ1-6	TRBV20-1	TGCAGTGCTAGAGGACACACGGATTCACCCCTCCACTTT	CSARGHTDSPLHF
.	.	TRBJ2-1	TRBV9	TGTGCCAGCAGCGGGAGCGGAAATGAGCAGTTCTTC	CASSGSGNEQFF
few	TRBD1	TRBJ2-1	TRBV10-3	TGTGCCATCAGGGGGACAGGGAAGAATGAGCAGTTCTTC	CAIRGTGKNEQFF
few	TRBD2	TRBJ2-3	TRBV19	TGTGCCAGTAGTATAAGTCGGCAGCGGGAGATCATCAATACGCAGTATTTT	CASSISRQREIINTQYF
.	.	TRBJ2-5	TRBV18	TGTGCCAGCTCACCGACGGAACCCCAAGAGACCCAGTACTTC	CASSPTEPQETQYF
many	TRBD1	TRBJ1-1	TRBV6-2/TRBV6-3	TGTGCCAGCAGTGAGACAGGGGGAGGCACTGAAGCTTTCTTT	CASSETGGGTEAFF
many	.	TRBJ1-5	TRBV15	TGTGCCACCAGCAGAGTTCTCGGGGGAAGCAATCAGCCCCAGCATTTT	CATSRVLGGSNQPQHF